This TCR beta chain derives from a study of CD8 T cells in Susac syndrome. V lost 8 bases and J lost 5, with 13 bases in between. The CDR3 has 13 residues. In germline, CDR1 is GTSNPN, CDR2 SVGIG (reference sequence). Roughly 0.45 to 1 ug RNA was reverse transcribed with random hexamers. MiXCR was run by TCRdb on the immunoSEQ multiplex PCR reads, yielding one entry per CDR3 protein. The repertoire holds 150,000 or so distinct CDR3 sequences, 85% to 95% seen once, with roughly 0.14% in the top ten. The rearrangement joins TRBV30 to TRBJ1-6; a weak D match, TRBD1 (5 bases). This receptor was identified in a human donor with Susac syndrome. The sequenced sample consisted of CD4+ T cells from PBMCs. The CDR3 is CAGHTTNNSPLHF. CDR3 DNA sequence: TGTGCCGGACATACAACGAATAATTCACCCCTCCACTTT.